These 16 T cell receptor beta chains were all obtained from the same sample, sequenced in a study of T cell responses to AZD1222 COVID-19 vaccine (dated by TCRdb to about 2021). The method was the immunoSEQ multiplex PCR assay. This is the immuneACCESS table as TCRdb keeps it, with only in-frame sequences that have V and J called. A part of the clones is gone; compared with another copy, unresolved V genes explain less than half, and the rest is unexplained. The sample has 65,000 to 75,000 clones on record, 75% to 85% of them singletons. Clones ranked in the top ten supply about 5.8% of the sample. In the paper's terms, the time point label means: baseline before first vaccination. Material: peripheral blood, obtained on day 0 of AZD1222 vaccination. The receptors were sampled from an adult in good health.

In DNA form, the CDR3 reads TGCGCCAGCAGCCAAGAAGGGAGCTCAACTAATGAAAAACTGTTTTTT. Protein: CASSQEGSSTNEKLFF. This chain joins TRBV4-1 and TRBJ1-4, with D uncertain. The CDR3 contains 16 residues. Germline V gene sequence: CDR1 MGHRA, CDR2 YSYEKL. V was shortened by 0 bases and J by 0 bases, with 8 bases between the two germline ends.

This clone was seen a handful of times. This chain connects TRBV6-2 or TRBV6-3 to TRBJ1-2; D gene uncertain. Germline V gene lookup returns CDR1 MNHEY and CDR2 SVGEGT. Between the trimmed V and J ends, which lost 5 bases and 0 bases, there was a span of 7 bases. The CDR3 length is 13 residues. The CDR3 here is CASSLRTNYGYTF. The CDR3, as DNA: TGTGCCAGCAGTCTTCGGACTAACTATGGCTACACCTTC.

The genes are TRBV4-2 and TRBJ2-1; 10 bases are a match to TRBD2. CDR1 and CDR2 from the germline V gene are LGHNA and YNFKEQ. The CDR3 consists of 19 residues. V trimming: 4 bases; J trimming: 0 bases; junction bases outside the gene matches: 12. CDR3 DNA: TGTGCCAGCAGCCCCACGACTAGCGGGTCCCTCCTCTCCTACAATGAGCAGTTCTTC. Amino acid sequence: CASSPTTSGSLLSYNEQFF.

Only a few counts were recorded for this clone. The V gene is TRBV19, the J gene TRBJ1-2; TRBD1 agrees at 9 bases. Germline CDR1 is LNHDA and CDR2 is SQIVND (reference sequence). Germline trimming cut 3 bases from V and 0 bases from J; bases unmatched to any gene: 2. The CDR3 runs to 15 residues. The CDR3 sequence: CASSIGTGSNYGYTF. CDR3 coding DNA: TGTGCCAGTAGTATTGGGACAGGGTCTAACTATGGCTACACCTTC.

This chain joins TRBV13 and TRBJ2-1, with D possibly being TRBD2 (5 bases). Trimming took 4 bases from V and 7 from J, leaving 14 bases between them. Germline CDR1 and CDR2: PRHDT and FYEKMQ (reference sequence). The CDR3 totals 14 residues. CDR3 sequence: CASSYEGSLNEQFF. The CDR3 DNA sequence: TGTGCCAGCAGCTATGAGGGCTCTCTGAATGAGCAGTTCTTC. Full variable domain (missing parts from reference TRBV13 and TRBJ2-1): AAGVIQSPRHLIKEKRETATLKCYPIPRHDTVYWYQQGPGQDPQFLISFYEKMQSDKGSIPDRFSAQQFSDYHSELNMSSLELGDSALYFCASSYEGSLNEQFFGPGTRLTVL.

The V gene is TRBV30, the J gene TRBJ1-2, with TRBD1 identical over 12 bases. J gave up 7 bases and V 1 base, and 10 bases lay outside the gene matches. CDR3 size: 16 residues. CDR1 is GTSNPN and CDR2 is SVGIG in the germline V gene (reference sequence). DNA for the CDR3: TGTGCCTGGAGTGCCCGAGAGGGACAGGGGGCGGGTGGCTACACCTTC. It is translated as CAWSAREGQGAGGYTF. Variable domain in full (rest from reference TRBV30 and TRBJ1-2): SQTIHQWPATLVQPVGSPLSLECTVEGTSNPNLYWYRQAAGRGLQLLFYSVGIGQISSEVPQNLSASRPQDRQFILSSKKLLLSDSGFYLCAWSAREGQGAGGYTFGSGTRLTVV.

V usage is TRBV7-8 and J usage is TRBJ2-7; D is unclear. The CDR3 length is 14 residues. Germline V lookup: CDR1 SGHVS, CDR2 FQNEAQ. V gave up 8 bases and J gave up 1 base, with 15 bases separating them. CDR3 coding DNA: TGTGCCAGCTCCCGAGAAGGCATTTCCTACGAGCAGTACTTC. Residues: CASSREGISYEQYF. Full variable domain (remainder filled in from reference TRBV7-8 and TRBJ2-7): GAGVSQSPRYKVAKRGQDVALRCDPISGHVSLFWYQQALGQGPEFLTYFQNEAQLDKSGLPSDRFFAERPEGSVSTLKIQRTQQEDSAVYLCASSREGISYEQYFGPGTRLTVT.

V and J are TRBV6-2 or TRBV6-3 and TRBJ2-7; unclear D gene. Deletions cut 5 bases from V and 2 bases from J, with 4 bases between. The CDR3 runs 11 residues. CDR1 MNHEY and CDR2 SVGEGT come from the germline V gene. CDR3 nucleotide sequence: TGTGCCAGCAGTCATACCTACGAGCAGTACTTC. Translation gives CASSHTYEQYF.

The J gene is TRBJ1-1, the V gene TRBV20-1; D is uncertain. The germline CDR1 and CDR2 sequences are DFQATT and SNEGSKA (reference sequence). This CDR3 comprises 14 residues. V was pared by 3 bases and J by 1 base, with 12 bases between. This CDR3 reads CSASRGSGNTEAFF. DNA of the CDR3: TGCAGTGCTAGTCGGGGTTCTGGGAACACTGAAGCTTTCTTT.

The V and J genes are TRBV10-3 and TRBJ2-7; 10 nucleotides match TRBD1. Trimming took 9 bases from V and 5 from J; bases not matched to a gene: 10. Germline CDR1 and CDR2: ENHRY and SYGVKD. CDR3 size: 14 residues. CDR3 DNA: TGTGCCATAACACCGGGACAGGGGTCCCACGAGCAGTACTTC. It translates to CAITPGQGSHEQYF.

This clone was seen a single time. A read error may produce the germline difference seen at one junction end. This chain connects TRBV7-7 to TRBJ2-5, with D perhaps being TRBD1 or TRBD2 (5 bases each). The CDR3 sequence is 13 residues long. Germline CDR1 and CDR2: SSHAT and FNYEAQ (reference sequence). The CDR3 sequence is CASSLGTGETQYF. The CDR3 bases are TGTGCTAGCAGCTTGGGGACGGGCGAGACCCAGTACTTC.

The genes are TRBV9 and TRBJ1-6; 7 bases match TRBD1. The V gene end was trimmed by 1 base and the J gene end by 5 bases; junction bases not matched to a gene: 3. The germline CDR1 and CDR2 sequences are SGDLS and YYNGEE. The CDR3 runs to 15 residues. CDR3 loop: CASSVRTGNNSPLHF. CDR3 nucleotides: TGTGCCAGCAGCGTACGGACAGGCAATAATTCACCCCTCCACTTT.

The CDR3 is CASSRRGGILAKNIQYF. The CDR3 DNA follows: TGTGCCAGCAGCCGCCGAGGCGGGATACTAGCCAAAAACATTCAGTACTTC. The V gene is TRBV7-2, the J gene TRBJ2-4; possible D gene TRBD2, 6 bases. V dropped 5 bases and J dropped 0 bases, with 17 bases sitting between them. CDR3 length equals 17 residues. Germline V gene data show CDR1 as SGHTA and CDR2 as FQGNSA.

The J gene is TRBJ2-7, the V gene TRBV5-6; D is possibly TRBD1 or TRBD2 (5 bases each). This CDR3 region has 15 residues. Germline-derived CDR1 and CDR2 are SGHDT and YYEEEE. V lost 5 bases and J 2 bases, leaving 17 bases between the germline ends. The CDR3 sequence is CASSQTGRRAYEQYF. The CDR3 DNA reads TGTGCCAGCAGTCAAACGGGACGAAGAGCCTACGAGCAGTACTTC.

The chain is built from TRBV12-5 and TRBJ2-7, with 7 nucleotides matching TRBD1. CDR1 is LGHNT and CDR2 is FRNRAP in the germline V gene. The V segment lost 1 base and the J segment 2 bases; nucleotides outside the gene matches: 2. This CDR3 contains 14 residues. This CDR3 reads CASGLGQGPYEQYF. The CDR3 nucleotides are TGTGCTAGTGGTTTGGGACAGGGACCCTACGAGCAGTACTTC. The whole variable domain, remainder taken from reference TRBV12-5 and TRBJ2-7, is DARVTQTPRHKVTEMGQEVTMRCQPILGHNTVFWYRQTMMQGLELLAYFRNRAPLDDSGMPKDRFSAEMPDATLATLKIQPSEPRDSAVYFCASGLGQGPYEQYFGPGTRLTVT.

This clone appeared a few times. V is TRBV29-1 and J is TRBJ1-2, with D possibly TRBD1 on 6 matching bases. Germline V CDR1 and CDR2: SQVTM, ANQGSEA. The CDR3 length is 14 residues. V was cut by 6 bases and J by 0 bases, with 14 bases left in between. CDR3 residues: CSVRGGVANYGYTF. As DNA, the CDR3 is TGCAGCGTGAGGGGGGGTGTAGCTAACTATGGCTACACCTTC.